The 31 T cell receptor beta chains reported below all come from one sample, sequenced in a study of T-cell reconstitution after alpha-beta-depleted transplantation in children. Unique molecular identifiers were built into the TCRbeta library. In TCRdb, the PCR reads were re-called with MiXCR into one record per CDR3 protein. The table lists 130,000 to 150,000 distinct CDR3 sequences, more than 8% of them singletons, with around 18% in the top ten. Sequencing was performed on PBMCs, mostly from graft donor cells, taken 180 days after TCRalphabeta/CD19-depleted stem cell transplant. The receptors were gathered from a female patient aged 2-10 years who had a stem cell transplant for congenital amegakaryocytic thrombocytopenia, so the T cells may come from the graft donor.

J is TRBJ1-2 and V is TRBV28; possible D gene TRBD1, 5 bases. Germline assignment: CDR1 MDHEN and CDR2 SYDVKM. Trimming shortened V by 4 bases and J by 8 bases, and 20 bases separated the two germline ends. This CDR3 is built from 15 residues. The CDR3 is CASSSPSQGVWGYTF. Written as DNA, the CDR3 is TGTGCCAGCAGTTCCCCCTCCCAGGGAGTCTGGGGCTACACCTTC.

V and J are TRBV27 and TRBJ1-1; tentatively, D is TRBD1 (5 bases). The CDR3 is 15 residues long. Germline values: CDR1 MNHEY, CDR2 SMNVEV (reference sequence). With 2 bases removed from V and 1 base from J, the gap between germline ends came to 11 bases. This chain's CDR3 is CASSLRGRANTEAFF. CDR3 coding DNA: TGTGCCAGCAGTTTAAGGGGTAGGGCGAACACTGAAGCTTTCTTT.

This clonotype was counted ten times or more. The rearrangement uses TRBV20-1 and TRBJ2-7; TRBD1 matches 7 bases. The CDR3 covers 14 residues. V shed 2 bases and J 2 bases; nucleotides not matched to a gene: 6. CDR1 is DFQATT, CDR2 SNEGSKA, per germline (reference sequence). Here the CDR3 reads CSARLRDSTYEQYF. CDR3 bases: TGCAGTGCTAGACTACGGGACAGCACCTACGAGCAGTACTTC.

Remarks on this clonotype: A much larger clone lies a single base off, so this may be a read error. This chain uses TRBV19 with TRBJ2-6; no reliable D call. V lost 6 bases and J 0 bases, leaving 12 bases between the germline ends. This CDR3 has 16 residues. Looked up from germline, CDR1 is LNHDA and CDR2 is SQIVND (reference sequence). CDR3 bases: TGTGCCAGTAGCCCGTTTGCCAGCTCTGGGGCCAACGTCCTGACTTTC. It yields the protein CASSPFASSGANVLTF.

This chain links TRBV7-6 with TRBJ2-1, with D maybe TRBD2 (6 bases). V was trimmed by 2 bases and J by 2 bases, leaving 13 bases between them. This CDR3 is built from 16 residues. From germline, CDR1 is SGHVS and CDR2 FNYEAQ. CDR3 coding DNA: TGTGCCAGCAGCTTATCTTTAGCGGTCACCTACAATGAGCAGTTCTTC. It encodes CASSLSLAVTYNEQFF. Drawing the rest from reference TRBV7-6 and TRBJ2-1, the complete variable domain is GAGVSQSPRYKVTKRGQDVALRCDPISGHVSLYWYRQALGQGPEFLTYFNYEAQQDKSGLPNDRFSAERPEGSISTLTIQRTEQRDSAMYRCASSLSLAVTYNEQFFGPGTRLTVL.

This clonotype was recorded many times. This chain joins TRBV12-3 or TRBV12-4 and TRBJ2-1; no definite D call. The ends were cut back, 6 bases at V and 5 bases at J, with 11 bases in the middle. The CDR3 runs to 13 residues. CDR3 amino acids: CASSPWVNNEQFF. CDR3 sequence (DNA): TGTGCCAGCAGCCCTTGGGTCAACAATGAGCAGTTCTTC.

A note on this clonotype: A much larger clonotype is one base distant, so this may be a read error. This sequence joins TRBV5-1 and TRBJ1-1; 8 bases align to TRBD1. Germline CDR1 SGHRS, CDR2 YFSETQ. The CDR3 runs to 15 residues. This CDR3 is CASSPRDRSYTEDFF. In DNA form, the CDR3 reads TGCGCCAGCAGCCCCCGGGACAGGTCTTACACTGAAGATTTCTTT.

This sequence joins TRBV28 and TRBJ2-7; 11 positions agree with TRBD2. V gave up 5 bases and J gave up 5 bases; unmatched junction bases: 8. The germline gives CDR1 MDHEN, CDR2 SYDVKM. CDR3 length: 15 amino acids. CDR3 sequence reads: CASSRVAGGPHEQYF. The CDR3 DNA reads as TGTGCCAGCAGTCGGGTAGCGGGAGGGCCCCACGAGCAGTACTTC.

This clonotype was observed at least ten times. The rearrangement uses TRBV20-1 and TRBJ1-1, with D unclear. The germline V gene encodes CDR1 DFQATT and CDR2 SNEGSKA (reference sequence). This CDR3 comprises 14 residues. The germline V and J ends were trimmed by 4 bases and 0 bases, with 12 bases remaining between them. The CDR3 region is CSATNLNMNTEAFF. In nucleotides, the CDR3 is TGCAGTGCTACCAATCTGAATATGAACACTGAAGCTTTCTTT.

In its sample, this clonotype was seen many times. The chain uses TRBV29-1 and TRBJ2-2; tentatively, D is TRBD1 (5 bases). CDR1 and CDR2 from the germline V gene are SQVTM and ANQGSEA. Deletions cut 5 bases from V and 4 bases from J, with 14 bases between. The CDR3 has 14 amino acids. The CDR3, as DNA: TGCAGCGTTCGAGGCAGGGTGGGCACCGGGGAGCTGTTTTTT. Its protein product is CSVRGRVGTGELFF.

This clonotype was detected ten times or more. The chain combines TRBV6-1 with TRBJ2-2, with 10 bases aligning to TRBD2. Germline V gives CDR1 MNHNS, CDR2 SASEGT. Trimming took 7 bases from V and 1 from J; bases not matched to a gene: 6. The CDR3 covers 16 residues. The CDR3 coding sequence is TGTGCCAGCAAACGACTAGCGGGTGTGAACACCGGGGAGCTGTTTTTT. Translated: CASKRLAGVNTGELFF.

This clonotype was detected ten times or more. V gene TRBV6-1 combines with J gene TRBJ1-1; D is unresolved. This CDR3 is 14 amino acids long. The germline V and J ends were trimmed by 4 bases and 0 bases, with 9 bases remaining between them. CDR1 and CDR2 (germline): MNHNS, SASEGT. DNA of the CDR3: TGTGCCAGCAGTGGAACATACATGAACACTGAAGCTTTCTTT. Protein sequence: CASSGTYMNTEAFF.

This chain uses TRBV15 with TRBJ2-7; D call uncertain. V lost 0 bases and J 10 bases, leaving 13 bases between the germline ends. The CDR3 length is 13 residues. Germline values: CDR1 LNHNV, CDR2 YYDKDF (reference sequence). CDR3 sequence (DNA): TGTGCCACCAGCAGAGATCATCAGACTTCTCAGTACTTC. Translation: CATSRDHQTSQYF.

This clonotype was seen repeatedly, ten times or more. Written as DNA, the CDR3 is TGTGCCAGCAGTTTATTGGGAAACAGTTACGAGCAGTACTTC. It encodes CASSLLGNSYEQYF. This chain connects TRBV27 to TRBJ2-7; D gene ambiguous. V gave up 1 base and J gave up 4 bases, with 11 bases separating them. CDR1 MNHEY and CDR2 SMNVEV come from the germline V gene (reference sequence). The CDR3 consists of 14 residues.

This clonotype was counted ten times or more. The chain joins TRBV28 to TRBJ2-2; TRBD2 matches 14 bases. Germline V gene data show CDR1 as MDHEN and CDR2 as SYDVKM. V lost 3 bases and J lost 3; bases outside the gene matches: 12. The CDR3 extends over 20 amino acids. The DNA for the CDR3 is TGTGCCAGCAGTTTCATCGATTCGGGACTAGCGGGAGCAGACACCGGGGAGCTGTTTTTT. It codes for CASSFIDSGLAGADTGELFF.

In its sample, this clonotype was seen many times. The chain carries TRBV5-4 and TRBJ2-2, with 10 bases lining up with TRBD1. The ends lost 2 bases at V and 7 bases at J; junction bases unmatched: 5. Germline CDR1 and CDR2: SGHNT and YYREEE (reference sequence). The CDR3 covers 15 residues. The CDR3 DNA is TGTGCCAGCAGCTTCGACAGGGGGCCGGTCGGGGAGCTGTTTTTT. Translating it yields CASSFDRGPVGELFF.

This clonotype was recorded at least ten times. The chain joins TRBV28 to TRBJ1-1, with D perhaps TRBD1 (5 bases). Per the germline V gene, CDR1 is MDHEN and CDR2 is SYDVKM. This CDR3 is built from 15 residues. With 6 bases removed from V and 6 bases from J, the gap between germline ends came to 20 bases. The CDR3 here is CASRIRQNWKPEAFF. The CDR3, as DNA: TGTGCCAGCAGGATCCGACAGAATTGGAAACCTGAAGCTTTCTTT.

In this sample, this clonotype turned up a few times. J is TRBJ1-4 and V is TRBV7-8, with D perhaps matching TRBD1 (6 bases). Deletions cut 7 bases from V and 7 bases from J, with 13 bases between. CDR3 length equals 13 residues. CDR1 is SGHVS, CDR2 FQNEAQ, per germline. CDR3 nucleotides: TGTGCCAGCACTATAGGGGGAGGTGAAAAACTGTTTTTT. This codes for CASTIGGGEKLFF. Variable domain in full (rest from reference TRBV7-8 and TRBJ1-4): GAGVSQSPRYKVAKRGQDVALRCDPISGHVSLFWYQQALGQGPEFLTYFQNEAQLDKSGLPSDRFFAERPEGSVSTLKIQRTQQEDSAVYLCASTIGGGEKLFFGSGTQLSVL.

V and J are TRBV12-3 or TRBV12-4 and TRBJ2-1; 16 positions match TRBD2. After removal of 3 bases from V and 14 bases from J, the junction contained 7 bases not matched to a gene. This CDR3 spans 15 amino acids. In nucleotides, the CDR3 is TGTGCCAGCAGTTTGGGGGGACTAGCGGGAGGGCCAGAGTTCTTC. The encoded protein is CASSLGGLAGGPEFF.

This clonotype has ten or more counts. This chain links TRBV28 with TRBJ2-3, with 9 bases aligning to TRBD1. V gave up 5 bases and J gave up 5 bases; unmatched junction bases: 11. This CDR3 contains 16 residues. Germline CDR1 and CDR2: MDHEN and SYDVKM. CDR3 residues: CASSQTGQGRGDTQYF. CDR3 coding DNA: TGTGCCAGCAGTCAAACCGGACAGGGGCGAGGAGATACGCAGTATTTT.

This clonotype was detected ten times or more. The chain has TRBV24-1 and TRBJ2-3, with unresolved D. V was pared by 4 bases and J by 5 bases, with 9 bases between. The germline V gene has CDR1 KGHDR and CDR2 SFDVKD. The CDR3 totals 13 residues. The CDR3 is CATSDSKLDTQYF. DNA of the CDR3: TGTGCCACCAGTGACTCCAAGTTAGATACGCAGTATTTT.

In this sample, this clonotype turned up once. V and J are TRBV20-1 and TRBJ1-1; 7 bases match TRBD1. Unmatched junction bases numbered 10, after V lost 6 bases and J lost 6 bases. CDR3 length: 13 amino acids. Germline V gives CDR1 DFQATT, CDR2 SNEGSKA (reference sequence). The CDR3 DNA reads TGCAGTGCCGGGACAGCACTTGTCTCTGAAGCTTTCTTT. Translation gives CSAGTALVSEAFF.

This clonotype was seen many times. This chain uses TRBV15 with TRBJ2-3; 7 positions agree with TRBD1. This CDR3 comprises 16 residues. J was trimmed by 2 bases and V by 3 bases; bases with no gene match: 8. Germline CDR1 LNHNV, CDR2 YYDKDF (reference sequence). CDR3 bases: TGTGCCACCAGCAGTGGGACAGCCCAGGACACAGATACGCAGTATTTT. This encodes CATSSGTAQDTDTQYF.

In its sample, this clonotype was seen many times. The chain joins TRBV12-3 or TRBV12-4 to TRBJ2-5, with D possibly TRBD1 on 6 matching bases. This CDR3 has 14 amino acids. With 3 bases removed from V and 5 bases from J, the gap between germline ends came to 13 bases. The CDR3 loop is CASSFWGPRETQYF. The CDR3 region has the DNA TGTGCCAGCAGTTTCTGGGGGCCGCGGGAGACCCAGTACTTC.

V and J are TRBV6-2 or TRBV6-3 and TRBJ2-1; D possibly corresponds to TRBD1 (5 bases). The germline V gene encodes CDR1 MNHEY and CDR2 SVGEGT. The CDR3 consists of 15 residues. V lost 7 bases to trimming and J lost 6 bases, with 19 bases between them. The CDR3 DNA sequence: TGTGCCAGCACGAAGGGCCAGGGCCGTGTCAATGAGCAGTTCTTC. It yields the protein CASTKGQGRVNEQFF.

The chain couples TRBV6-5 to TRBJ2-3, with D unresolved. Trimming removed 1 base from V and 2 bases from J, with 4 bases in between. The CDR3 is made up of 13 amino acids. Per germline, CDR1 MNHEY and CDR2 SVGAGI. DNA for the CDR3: TGTGCCAGCAGTTACTTAAACACAGATACGCAGTATTTT. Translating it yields CASSYLNTDTQYF.

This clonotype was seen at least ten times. This CDR3 is CSGGGAGAIYEQYF. The CDR3 nucleotides are TGCAGTGGGGGAGGGGCGGGAGCAATCTACGAGCAGTACTTC. This chain connects TRBV20-1 to TRBJ2-7; 7 nucleotides agree with TRBD2. V lost 7 bases, J lost 3 bases, and 12 bases stayed unmatched. CDR1 DFQATT and CDR2 SNEGSKA come from the germline V gene (reference sequence). This CDR3 has 14 residues.

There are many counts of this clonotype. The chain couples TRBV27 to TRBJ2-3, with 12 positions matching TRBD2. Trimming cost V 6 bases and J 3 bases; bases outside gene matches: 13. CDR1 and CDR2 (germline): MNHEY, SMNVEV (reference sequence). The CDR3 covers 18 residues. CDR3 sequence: CASSSRLAGEVTTDTQYF. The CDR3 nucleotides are TGTGCCAGCAGCTCCCGACTAGCGGGAGAGGTAACAACAGATACGCAGTATTTT.

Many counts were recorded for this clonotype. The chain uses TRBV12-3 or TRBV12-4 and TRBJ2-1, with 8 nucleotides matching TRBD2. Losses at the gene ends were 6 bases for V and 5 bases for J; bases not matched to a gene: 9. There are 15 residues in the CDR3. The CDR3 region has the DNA TGTGCCAGCAGGGTGAGCGGGAGAAGAAACAATGAGCAGTTCTTC. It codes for CASRVSGRRNNEQFF.

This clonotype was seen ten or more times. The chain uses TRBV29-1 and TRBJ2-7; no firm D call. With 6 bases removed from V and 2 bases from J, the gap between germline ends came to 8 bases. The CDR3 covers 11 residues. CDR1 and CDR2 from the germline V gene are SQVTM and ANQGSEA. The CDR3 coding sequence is TGCAGCGTGGAGAGCCCCTACGAGCAGTACTTC. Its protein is CSVESPYEQYF.

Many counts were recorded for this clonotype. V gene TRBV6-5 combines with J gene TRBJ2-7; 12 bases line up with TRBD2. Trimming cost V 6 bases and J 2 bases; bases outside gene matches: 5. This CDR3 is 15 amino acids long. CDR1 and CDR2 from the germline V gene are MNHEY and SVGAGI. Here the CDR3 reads CASRPSGRVPYEQYF. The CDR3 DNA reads TGTGCCAGCAGACCTAGCGGGAGGGTCCCCTACGAGCAGTACTTC.